This is a list of T cell receptor beta chains from one sample in a study of blood T cell repertoires in COVID-19. Sequencing was performed with immunoSEQ multiplex PCR; in TCRdb, only in-frame clones are kept and a portion is missing. The data hold 250,000 or so clones, with roughly 86% observed a single time. The sample was peripheral blood. The receptors were gathered from a woman in her sixties or seventies with active or convalescent COVID-19. The CDR3 runs from the conserved cysteine through the conserved F or W. The size entry is marked missing in some rows and otherwise reads once, few, many or a size class.

clone_size: -
v_call: TRBV5-1
cdr3_length: 14
cdr3_aa: CASSFGQANEKLFF

clone_size: -
v_call: TRBV9
cdr3_length: 14
cdr3_aa: CASSVDGGRTEAFF

clone_size: once
v_call: TRBV3-1/TRBV3-2
cdr3_length: 14
cdr3_aa: CASSQELGYEKLFF

clone_size: -
v_call: TRBV18
cdr3_length: 12
cdr3_aa: CASSPPAYEQYF

clone_size: many
v_call: TRBV19
cdr3_length: 14
cdr3_aa: CASKRGRSNSPLHF

clone_size: -
v_call: TRBV2
cdr3_length: 15
cdr3_aa: CASSVEGAANYGYTF

clone_size: -
v_call: TRBV24-1
cdr3_length: 11
cdr3_aa: CATSRGDEQFF

clone_size: -
v_call: TRBV6-5
cdr3_length: 15
cdr3_aa: CASGTTGWYNSPLHF

clone_size: -
v_call: TRBV11-3
cdr3_length: 15
cdr3_aa: CASSSGQGTQETQYF

clone_size: -
v_call: TRBV24-1
cdr3_length: 15
cdr3_aa: CATSDRTAGNTEAFF

clone_size: once
v_call: TRBV7-8
cdr3_length: 14
cdr3_aa: CASSLIDRKFEQYF

clone_size: -
v_call: TRBV29-1
cdr3_length: 15
cdr3_aa: CSVESVGTGGDTQYF

clone_size: few
v_call: TRBV7-2
cdr3_length: 16
cdr3_aa: CASSPGLNHGTDTQYF

clone_size: few
v_call: TRBV9
cdr3_length: 15
cdr3_aa: CASSAQGAWDEKLFF

clone_size: -
v_call: TRBV6-5
cdr3_length: 14
cdr3_aa: CASRGQGNTGELFF

clone_size: -
v_call: TRBV2
cdr3_length: 15
cdr3_aa: CASSGPRGGTGELFF